Shown below are 20 T cell receptor beta chains from a single sample sequenced in a study of blood T cells in healthy people across ages. PCR was performed a second time for 7 to 11 cycles using a sample-barcoded 5' primer and a J-beta primer mix. TCRdb used MiXCR to reprocess the 5' RACE reads, holding one entry per CDR3 protein. This repertoire shows roughly 1,800,000 distinct CDR3 sequences, approximately 50% found once; its top ten account for less than 2.5%. The source material was blood. Every receptor here comes from a woman aged 40 to 55 in good health.

The chain links TRBV24-1 to TRBJ2-3; 7 bases line up with TRBD2. Germline V lookup: CDR1 KGHDR, CDR2 SFDVKD. Unmatched junction bases numbered 8, after V lost 4 bases and J lost 5 bases. The CDR3 consists of 15 residues. In nucleotides, the CDR3 is TGTGCCACCAGTGACGAATTTCGGGGGGAAGATACGCAGTATTTT. This encodes CATSDEFRGEDTQYF.

This clonotype appeared a few times. The genes are TRBV9 and TRBJ2-1; tentative D call: TRBD2 (6 bases). The CDR3 runs to 14 residues. V lost 3 bases to trimming and J lost 4 bases, with 11 bases between them. The germline V gene has CDR1 SGDLS and CDR2 YYNGEE. In DNA, the CDR3 is TGTGCCAGCAGCGGAGCGGGTATATACAATGAGCAGTTCTTC. This gives the protein CASSGAGIYNEQFF.

A few counts support this clonotype. This sequence joins TRBV7-2 and TRBJ2-7; D gene ambiguous. The CDR3 runs 15 residues. Germline V gives CDR1 SGHTA, CDR2 FQGNSA. V was cut by 5 bases and J by 1 base, with 15 bases left in between. CDR3 nucleotides: TGTGCCAGCAGCAAAGGCCCCGGGCCTTCCTACGAGCAGTACTTC. Translation gives CASSKGPGPSYEQYF.

This clonotype was observed a few times. The chain couples TRBV10-3 to TRBJ1-5; D uncertain. The germline gives CDR1 ENHRY, CDR2 SYGVKD. V was clipped by 2 bases and J by 5 bases, with 13 bases between them. The length of the CDR3 is 15 residues. The CDR3 protein is CAISEDISLDQPQHF. Written as DNA, the CDR3 is TGTGCCATCAGTGAGGATATAAGCCTAGATCAGCCCCAGCATTTT.

The chain combines TRBV20-1 with TRBJ2-5, with D perhaps assigned TRBD1 or TRBD2 (5 bases each). The germline V gene encodes CDR1 DFQATT and CDR2 SNEGSKA (reference sequence). The CDR3 length is 16 residues. V lost 2 bases and J lost 5, with 21 bases in between. CDR3 region: CSARPTRPGSRETQYF. The CDR3 coding sequence is TGCAGTGCTAGACCCACTCGACCAGGGAGCCGGGAGACCCAGTACTTC.

This clonotype was seen ten or more times. This CDR3 is CASSSGGETQYF. The CDR3 nucleotides read TGTGCCAGCAGTTCCGGGGGAGAGACCCAGTACTTC. The rearrangement links TRBV7-2 to TRBJ2-5; D perhaps matches TRBD2 (6 bases). CDR3 size: 12 residues. V lost 6 bases and J 4 bases, leaving 9 bases between the germline ends. Germline CDR1 reads SGHTA; CDR2 reads FQGNSA.

In this sample, this clonotype turned up many times. The rearrangement joins TRBV7-3 to TRBJ2-5, with 14 bases fitting TRBD2. This CDR3 comprises 15 residues. CDR1 is SGHTA, CDR2 FQGTGA, per germline. The V segment lost 4 bases and the J segment 5 bases; nucleotides outside the gene matches: 3. The CDR3 sequence is CASSSGLAGAETQYF. DNA of the CDR3: TGTGCCAGCAGCTCGGGACTAGCGGGGGCTGAGACCCAGTACTTC.

This chain joins TRBV29-1 and TRBJ2-5, with D tentatively TRBD2 (6 bases). From germline, CDR1 is SQVTM and CDR2 ANQGSEA. Trimming took 2 bases from V and 1 from J, leaving 14 bases between them. The CDR3 covers 15 residues. Written as DNA, the CDR3 is TGCAGCGTTGAACCACCTAGCGTGGGCCAAGAGACCCAGTACTTC. Translated: CSVEPPSVGQETQYF.

The chain carries TRBV28 and TRBJ2-1; TRBD2 matches at 11 bases. The V gene's germline CDR1 is MDHEN and CDR2 SYDVKM. Germline trimming cut 6 bases from V and 4 bases from J; bases unmatched to any gene: 8. The CDR3 sequence is 16 residues long. The CDR3, as DNA: TGTGCCAGCAGCCAAGGTGGGACTAGCGGTTACAATGAGCAGTTCTTC. Translated: CASSQGGTSGYNEQFF.

This clonotype was seen more than once but under ten times. The chain employs TRBV5-4 and TRBJ2-7, with a tentative D call TRBD1 (5 bases). The length of the CDR3 is 13 residues. The V end lost 5 bases, the J end lost 6 bases, and 15 bases lay between the germline ends. Germline CDR1 reads SGHNT; CDR2 reads YYREEE (reference sequence). CDR3 loop: CASSSTGFREQYF. DNA of the CDR3: TGTGCCAGCAGTTCCACAGGATTTCGCGAGCAGTACTTC.

This clonotype was observed once. This chain joins TRBV11-2 and TRBJ1-4, with D possibly being TRBD1 (6 bases). This CDR3 spans 16 amino acids. Germline V gene lookup returns CDR1 SGHAT and CDR2 FQNNGV. Trimming removed 5 bases at V and 6 bases at J, with 19 bases between. The CDR3 DNA sequence: TGTGCCAGCAGCGGCTCCCGGACAGCGCCGTATGAAAAACTGTTTTTT. As protein: CASSGSRTAPYEKLFF. Full variable domain (remainder filled in from reference TRBV11-2 and TRBJ1-4): EAGVAQSPRYKIIEKRQSVAFWCNPISGHATLYWYQQILGQGPKLLIQFQNNGVVDDSQLPKDRFSAERLKGVDSTLKIQPAKLEDSAVYLCASSGSRTAPYEKLFFGSGTQLSVL.

There are a few counts of this clonotype. The chain uses TRBV9 and TRBJ2-5, with D tentatively TRBD2 (6 bases). The end of the DNA fits TRBJ2-7 better, so the J call may be wrong. The CDR3 consists of 14 residues. From germline, CDR1 is SGDLS and CDR2 YYNGEE. The CDR3, as DNA: TGTGCCAGCAGCCTCATTGCGTGGGACTCCGAGCAGTACTTC. Translating it yields CASSLIAWDSEQYF.

Worth noting for this clonotype: A much bigger clone sits one base away, suggesting this may be a read error. This rearrangement joins TRBV7-9 to TRBJ2-3; 8 bases match TRBD2. This CDR3 is built from 15 residues. Germline V gene lookup returns CDR1 SEHNR and CDR2 FQNEAQ (reference sequence). CDR3 nucleotide sequence: TGTGCCGGCAGCCCGACTAGCGAGGCCACAGATACGCAGTATTTT. As protein: CAGSPTSEATDTQYF.

The rearrangement links TRBV7-6 to TRBJ2-3, with no clear D. The CDR3 contains 13 residues. Germline-derived CDR1 and CDR2 are SGHVS and FNYEAQ. The V end lost 5 bases, the J end lost 2 bases, and 8 bases lay between the germline ends. This CDR3 reads CASSGRATDTQYF. Here the CDR3 DNA reads TGTGCCAGCAGCGGACGGGCCACAGATACGCAGTATTTT.

The V and J genes are TRBV4-2 and TRBJ2-1; D remains unclear. The end of the DNA fits TRBJ2-7 better, so the J call may be wrong. The CDR3 loop spans 14 amino acids. Per germline, CDR1 LGHNA and CDR2 YNFKEQ. In DNA, the CDR3 is TGTGCCAGCAGCCAAGATCAGCTGCCCTACGAGCAGTACTTC. It is translated as CASSQDQLPYEQYF.

The gene calls are TRBV4-3 and TRBJ2-5; D ambiguous. The V end lost 0 bases, the J end lost 0 bases, and 14 bases lay between the germline ends. The CDR3 contains 17 residues. Germline V lookup: CDR1 LGHNA, CDR2 YSLEER. The CDR3, as DNA: TGCGCCAGCAGCCAAGATACTGTGGGGATCGACCAAGAGACCCAGTACTTC. It translates to CASSQDTVGIDQETQYF.

The J gene is TRBJ1-2, the V gene TRBV21-1. TRBV21-1 constitutes a pseudogene. CDR3 length: 13 residues. CDR3 amino acids: CASSKRDPMGYTF. In DNA, the CDR3 is TGTGCCAGCAGCAAGAGGGATCCTATGGGCTACACCTTC.

This sequence joins TRBV29-1 and TRBJ2-5; D ambiguous. The better agreement between TRBJ2-7 and the DNA end casts doubt on the J call. Germline V gives CDR1 SQVTM, CDR2 ANQGSEA. This CDR3 has 13 residues. DNA for the CDR3: TGCAGCGTTGAAGATACTAACTCCTACGAGCAGTACTTC. It translates to CSVEDTNSYEQYF.

This clonotype has only a few counts. The chain employs TRBV9 and TRBJ2-1; D gene unclear. CDR1 and CDR2 from the germline V gene are SGDLS and YYNGEE. The ends were cut back, 3 bases at V and 2 bases at J, with 12 bases in the middle. The CDR3 is 15 amino acids. The CDR3 coding sequence is TGTGCCAGCAGCGCCGCGATGAATACCTACAATGAGCAGTTCTTC. It specifies CASSAAMNTYNEQFF.

The chain is built from TRBV29-1 and TRBJ1-1; weak D call: TRBD1 (6 bases). CDR3 size: 11 residues. V was shortened by 3 bases and J by 12 bases, with 14 bases between the two germline ends. Germline assignment: CDR1 SQVTM and CDR2 ANQGSEA. The CDR3 spells CSVDTGRPTFF. The CDR3 DNA reads TGCAGCGTTGATACAGGGCGGCCCACTTTCTTT.